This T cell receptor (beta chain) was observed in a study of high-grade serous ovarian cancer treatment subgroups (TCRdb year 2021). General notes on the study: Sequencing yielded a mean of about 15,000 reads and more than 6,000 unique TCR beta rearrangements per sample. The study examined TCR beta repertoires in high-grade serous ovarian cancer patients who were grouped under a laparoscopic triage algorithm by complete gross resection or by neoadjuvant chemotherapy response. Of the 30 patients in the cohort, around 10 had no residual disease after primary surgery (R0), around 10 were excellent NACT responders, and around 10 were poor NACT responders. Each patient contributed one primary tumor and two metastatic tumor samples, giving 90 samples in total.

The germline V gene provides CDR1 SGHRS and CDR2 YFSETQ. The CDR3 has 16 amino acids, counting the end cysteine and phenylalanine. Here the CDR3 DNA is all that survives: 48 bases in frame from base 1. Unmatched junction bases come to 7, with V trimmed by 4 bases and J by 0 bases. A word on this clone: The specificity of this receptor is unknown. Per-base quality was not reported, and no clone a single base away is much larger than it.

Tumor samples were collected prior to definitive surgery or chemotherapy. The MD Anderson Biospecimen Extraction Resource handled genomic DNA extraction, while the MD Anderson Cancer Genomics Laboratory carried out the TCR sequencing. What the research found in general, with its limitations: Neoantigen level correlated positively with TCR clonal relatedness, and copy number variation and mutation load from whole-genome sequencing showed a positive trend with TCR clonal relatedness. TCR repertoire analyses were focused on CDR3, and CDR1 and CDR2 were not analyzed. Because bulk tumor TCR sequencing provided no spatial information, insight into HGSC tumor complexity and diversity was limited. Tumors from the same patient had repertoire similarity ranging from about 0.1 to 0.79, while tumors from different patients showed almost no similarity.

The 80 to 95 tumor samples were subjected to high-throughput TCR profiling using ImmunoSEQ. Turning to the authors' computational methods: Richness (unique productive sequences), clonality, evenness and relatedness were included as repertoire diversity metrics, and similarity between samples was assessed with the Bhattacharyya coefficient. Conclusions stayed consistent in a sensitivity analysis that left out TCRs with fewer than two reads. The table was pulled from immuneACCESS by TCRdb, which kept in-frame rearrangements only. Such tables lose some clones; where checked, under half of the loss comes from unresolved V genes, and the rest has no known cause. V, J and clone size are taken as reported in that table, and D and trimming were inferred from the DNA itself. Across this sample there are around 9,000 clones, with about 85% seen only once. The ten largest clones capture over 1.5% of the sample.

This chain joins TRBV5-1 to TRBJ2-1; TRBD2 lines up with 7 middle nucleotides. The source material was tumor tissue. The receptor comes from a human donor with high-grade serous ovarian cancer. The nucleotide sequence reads TGCGCCAGCAGCAGCGGGACTCCAAGCTCCTACAATGAGCAGTTCTTC. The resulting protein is CASSSGTPSSYNEQFF.